This T cell receptor (beta chain) was obtained from a study of T cells in Graves' hyperthyroidism and ophthalmopathy. Broader study findings: Separation of ophthalmopathy from stable hyperthyroidism was achieved by a 13 V-J model. The model's output predicted ophthalmopathy at a median of roughly 6.9 months prior to onset.

Active moderate-to-severe ophthalmopathy, Clinical Activity Score at least 3, NOSPECS at least 4, under 3 months' duration. Germline trimming cut 4 bases from V and 3 bases from J; bases unmatched to any gene: 4. The CDR3 is made up of 14 amino acids. Looked up from germline, CDR1 is LGHNA and CDR2 is YNFKEQ. About this clonotype: Its specificity is unknown.

TCR beta CDR3 sequences were amplified from RNA transcripts. HTBI primers were the set used in a first-round RT-PCR of the TCR CDR3. TCRdb processed the multiplex PCR reads anew with MiXCR; each CDR3 protein has one entry. The sample gives hundreds of thousands of distinct CDR3 sequences, roughly 15% of which show up once; around 12% is in the top ten. The chain joins TRBV4-2 to TRBJ1-2; 8 bases match TRBD1. Input material: blood. The receptor's source is a woman aged 45-60 years with Graves' ophthalmopathy. The chain's CDR3 is CASSPGGPDYGYTF. For the CDR3, the DNA is TGTGCCAGCAGCCCAGGGGGCCCGGACTATGGCTACACCTTC.